These 6 T cell receptor beta chains originate from one sample sequenced in a study of cytomegalovirus exposure and HLA in healthy donors. PCR involved 60 Vbeta and 13 Jbeta primers. Sequencing used immunoSEQ multiplex PCR; TCRdb keeps in-frame clones, though not all of them. The repertoire consists of approximately 100,000 clones, with approximately 79% occurring once and the leading ten covering approximately 2%. Source material: PBMCs. These receptors were taken from a male donor in good health and CMV-seronegative.

V gene TRBV5-4 combines with J gene TRBJ2-7, with TRBD2 matching 9 bases. This CDR3 spans 15 amino acids. The germline V gene has CDR1 SGHNT and CDR2 YYREEE (reference sequence). V lost 3 bases to trimming and J lost 0 bases; unmatched junction nucleotides: 4. In DNA, the CDR3 is TGTGCCAGCAGCTATGGGACTAGCAGCTCCTACGAGCAGTACTTC. Translating it yields CASSYGTSSSYEQYF.

This rearrangement joins TRBV6-1 to TRBJ1-2; a possible D gene is TRBD1 (6 bases). Germline V gives CDR1 MNHNS, CDR2 SASEGT. CDR3 length: 15 residues. V gave up 8 bases and J gave up 5 bases, with 21 bases separating them. CDR3 amino acids: CASQGTDGGRYGYTF. The CDR3 DNA is TGTGCCAGCCAAGGCACTGACGGGGGGCGATATGGCTACACCTTC.

This sequence joins TRBV15 and TRBJ2-7; 9 bases line up with TRBD2. This CDR3 contains 15 residues. The J segment lost 6 bases and the V segment lost 1 base, leaving 7 bases of the junction unmatched. Germline V gene lookup returns CDR1 LNHNV and CDR2 YYDKDF (reference sequence). The CDR3 loop is CATSRGAGGSGEQYF. CDR3 in DNA: TGTGCCACCAGCAGAGGAGCGGGAGGATCTGGCGAGCAGTACTTC.

The chain joins TRBV7-6 to TRBJ2-1; the D gene is possibly TRBD1 (6 bases). With 1 base removed from V and 10 bases from J, the gap between germline ends came to 17 bases. Germline assignment: CDR1 SGHVS and CDR2 FNYEAQ. The length of the CDR3 is 15 residues. CDR3 bases: TGTGCCAGCAGCTTAGGGGGGCCAGGGTTGAACGAGCAGTTCTTC. The encoded protein is CASSLGGPGLNEQFF.

This chain joins TRBV2 and TRBJ1-2; the D gene is possibly TRBD1 (5 bases). Trimming removed 1 base at V and 4 bases at J, with 10 bases between. The CDR3 sequence is 14 residues long. Germline V gives CDR1 SNHLY, CDR2 FYNNEI. The CDR3 loop is CASSEGGVSYGYTF. The CDR3 DNA is TGTGCCAGCAGTGAAGGGGGGGTGAGCTATGGCTACACCTTC.

The J gene is TRBJ1-5, the V gene TRBV7-2; D is possibly TRBD1 (6 bases). CDR1 and CDR2 (germline): SGHTA, FQGNSA. CDR3 length: 16 amino acids. Trimming left V 3 bases short and J 0 bases short, with 12 bases between. DNA of the CDR3: TGTGCCAGCAGCTTCGGGCAGGGGTATAGCAATCAGCCCCAGCATTTT. It translates to CASSFGQGYSNQPQHF.